The rows below give T cell receptor beta chains drawn from one sample of a study of cytomegalovirus exposure and HLA in healthy donors. Profiling relied on immunoSEQ multiplex PCR, and the TCRdb table lists in-frame clones only, not all of them. Among 160,000 or so clones listed, 75% to 80% were seen once. Sequenced: PBMCs. All receptors come from a man in his forties in good health and CMV-seropositive. CDR3s include the opening cysteine and the closing phenylalanine or tryptophan. A D gene is named only where the DNA matches it firmly. Size values are once, few and many counts, or a class for expanded clones, and some rows have none.

V	D	J	size	CDR3	DNA
TRBV30	.	TRBJ2-2	.	CAWVQYNTGELFF	TGTGCCTGGGTGCAGTACAACACCGGGGAGCTGTTTTTT
TRBV6-1	.	TRBJ1-1	few	CASSAEGLRTEAFF	TGTGCCAGCAGTGCGGAGGGGCTTAGAACTGAAGCTTTCTTT
TRBV6-4	.	TRBJ2-3	few	CASSDRSGSTDTQYF	TGTGCCAGCAGTGACCGGAGCGGGAGCACAGATACGCAGTATTTT
TRBV5-1	.	TRBJ2-5	.	CASSFEAPTVETQYF	TGCGCCAGCAGCTTTGAAGCGCCGACTGTGGAGACCCAGTACTTC
TRBV14	.	TRBJ2-7	few	CASSDLDRSYEQYF	TGTGCCAGCAGCGATCTCGACAGGAGCTACGAGCAGTACTTC
TRBV28	.	TRBJ2-2	.	CASGTLKAGELFF	TGTGCCAGCGGGACTCTAAAGGCCGGGGAGCTGTTTTTT
TRBV14	.	TRBJ2-7	.	CASSPSSISEQYF	TGTGCCAGCAGCCCCTCTAGTATCTCCGAGCAGTACTTC
TRBV4-1	.	TRBJ1-5	.	CASSQGPGSNQPQHF	TGCGCCAGCAGCCAAGGTCCCGGTAGCAATCAGCCCCAGCATTTT
TRBV6-5	.	TRBJ2-7	once	CASSYGGQSEQYF	TGTGCCAGCAGTTATGGAGGACAGTCCGAGCAGTACTTC
TRBV10-1	.	TRBJ1-1	once	CASSESRRLNTEAFF	TGCGCCAGCAGTGAGTCGCGGCGGTTGAACACTGAAGCTTTCTTT
TRBV7-9	TRBD1	TRBJ1-3	.	CASSLAWDRGQSGNTIYF	TGTGCCAGCAGCTTAGCGTGGGACAGGGGGCAGTCTGGAAACACCATATATTTT
TRBV4-2	.	TRBJ1-6	once	CASSQDRYYNSPLHF	TGTGCCAGCAGCCAAGACCGGTATTATAATTCACCCCTCCACTTT
TRBV15	TRBD2	TRBJ2-7	once	CATRMTSGIGEQYF	TGTGCCACCAGAATGACTAGCGGGATTGGCGAGCAGTACTTC
TRBV28	.	TRBJ1-2	.	CASKVRGAYGYTF	TGTGCCAGCAAAGTCAGGGGCGCCTATGGCTACACCTTC
TRBV7-6	TRBD2	TRBJ2-7	.	CASSSPAREGLYEQYF	TGTGCCAGCAGCTCCCCAGCACGGGAGGGCCTCTACGAGCAGTACTTC
TRBV11-2	.	TRBJ1-1	once	CASSLAGGSGTEAFF	TGTGCCAGCAGCTTAGCTGGGGGGTCGGGCACTGAAGCTTTCTTT
TRBV28	TRBD2	TRBJ2-7	once	CASGPGGGGGEQYF	TGTGCCAGCGGTCCCGGGGGCGGGGGGGGCGAGCAGTACTTC
TRBV5-1	TRBD2	TRBJ2-1	.	CASSLGTSFISDEQFF	TGCGCCAGCAGCTTGGGGACTAGCTTCATATCTGATGAGCAGTTCTTC
TRBV10-2	.	TRBJ2-1	.	CASTLSSGAPQFF	TGCGCCAGCACCCTAAGCAGCGGAGCCCCGCAGTTCTTC
TRBV7-3	TRBD2	TRBJ2-1	.	CASSFRTSGRRNEQFF	TGTGCCAGCAGCTTCCGGACTAGCGGGAGGAGAAATGAGCAGTTCTTC
TRBV10-1	.	TRBJ2-6	few	CASSEGHRANGLTF	TGCGCCAGCAGTGAAGGGCACAGGGCCAACGGCCTGACTTTC
TRBV2	TRBD2	TRBJ2-1	.	CASRASGSYNEQFF	TGTGCCAGCAGGGCTAGCGGGAGCTACAATGAGCAGTTCTTC
TRBV5-1	.	TRBJ2-2	few	CASTYGGGGPGELFF	TGCGCCAGCACCTATGGAGGGGGCGGCCCCGGGGAGCTGTTTTTT
TRBV5-1	TRBD1	TRBJ1-2	.	CASSLETGADGYTF	TGCGCCAGCAGCTTGGAGACAGGGGCGGATGGCTACACCTTC
TRBV10-3	.	TRBJ2-7	few	CAISIQDSVPYEQYF	TGTGCCATCAGTATACAGGACAGTGTTCCCTACGAGCAGTACTTC
TRBV6-1	.	TRBJ2-1	.	CASSPIGQSNEQFF	TGTGCCAGCAGTCCCATCGGACAGTCTAATGAGCAGTTCTTC
TRBV6-5	TRBD1	TRBJ1-4	.	CASSGQGLLDEKLFF	TGTGCCAGCAGCGGACAGGGTCTCCTGGATGAAAAACTGTTTTTT
TRBV9	.	TRBJ2-1	.	CASRGAPNEQFF	TGTGCCAGCAGGGGCGCGCCGAATGAGCAGTTCTTC